Given below is one TCR beta chain in context. Antigen: not known. Germline V gives CDR1 SNHLY, CDR2 FYNNEI. The CDR3 consists of 18 residues. The V gene end was trimmed by 6 bases and the J gene end by 1 base; junction bases not matched to a gene: 13. Profiled with immunoSEQ multiplex PCR; TCRdb holds only in-frame clones, not every one. In the table there are around 690,000 clones, less than 95% of which are singletons. CD45RO+ cells plus CCR7-negative CD45RA+ TemRA cells formed CD8 memory. The data belong to a study of shared clonotypes between healthy human individuals. Points from the study as a whole: What rarefaction showed was incomplete sorted-subset sequencing despite large depth. The diversity represented, both genetic and in exposure history, was limited by few donors.

This TCR was sampled from a man in his late teens or twenties in good health. Some clones in this sample may be carry-over from other donors' samples. The chain couples TRBV2 to TRBJ2-2, with 8 bases identical to TRBD1. The sample consisted of memory CD8+ T cells from PBMCs. As for subset: CD45RO+ cells pooled with CCR7-negative TemRA cells. CDR3 in DNA: TGTGCCAGCAGGGTCCGGACAGGGAGGTTCGTGAACACCGGGGAGCTGTTTTTT. Protein sequence: CASRVRTGRFVNTGELFF.